Listed below are T cell receptor beta chains from one sample, sequenced in a study of blood T cell repertoires in COVID-19. Using immunoSEQ multiplex PCR, the repertoire was profiled, and TCRdb retains in-frame clones only, with some absent. Among approximately 290,000 clones, roughly 88% were seen once, and the ten largest hold roughly 0.87%. Source material: peripheral blood. The receptors come from a human donor with COVID-19, enrolled during active disease. The donor label of this sample is uncertain. The CDR3 runs from the conserved cysteine through the conserved F or W. A D gene is named only where the DNA matches it firmly. Rows give clone size only sometimes, using once, few, many, or a class for an expanded clone.

size	V	D	J	DNA	CDR3
.	TRBV12-3/TRBV12-4	.	TRBJ2-5	TGTGCCAGCAGACCGACAGTCCAAGAGACCCAGTACTTC	CASRPTVQETQYF
.	TRBV12-3/TRBV12-4	.	TRBJ1-2	TGTGCCAGCAGACGGACGGAGGATGGCTACACCTTC	CASRRTEDGYTF
.	TRBV3-1/TRBV3-2	TRBD2	TRBJ2-7	TGTGCCAGCAGCCAGGGACAGACTAGCGGGATGTGGGAGCAGTACTTC	CASSQGQTSGMWEQYF
.	TRBV28	.	TRBJ2-5	TGTGCCAGCAGTGGGCTGGTCTGGGCCCAGTACTTC	CASSGLVWAQYF
.	TRBV12-3/TRBV12-4	TRBD1	TRBJ1-5	TGTGCCAGCAGTTCACAGGGGGGGCAGCCCCAGCATTTT	CASSSQGGQPQHF
.	TRBV6-1	.	TRBJ2-1	TGTGCCAGCAGCTGGGGACTCTACAATGAGCAGTTCTTC	CASSWGLYNEQFF
.	TRBV12-3/TRBV12-4	.	TRBJ1-5	TGTGCCAGCAGTCCCACTACAAGTCCCCAGCATTTT	CASSPTTSPQHF
.	TRBV28	.	TRBJ1-3	TGTGCCAGCAATTGGGCGGCGGGCGCTGGAAACACCATATATTTT	CASNWAAGAGNTIYF
.	TRBV7-9	.	TRBJ2-7	TGTGCCAGCAGCGAAGTGTCCGCTACACGGAGCGAGCAGTACTTC	CASSEVSATRSEQYF
.	TRBV29-1	.	TRBJ2-3	TGCAGCGTTGAATCTAACCCCCGCACAGATACGCAGTATTTT	CSVESNPRTDTQYF
.	TRBV5-1	TRBD1	TRBJ1-2	TGCGCCAGCAGTTTGCAGGGGGCCGGGGATGGCTACACCTTC	CASSLQGAGDGYTF
.	TRBV6-5	TRBD1	TRBJ1-5	TGTGCCAGCAGTTACACAGGACAGGGAGGAAGTCAGCCCCAGCATTTT	CASSYTGQGGSQPQHF
.	TRBV5-1	.	TRBJ2-2	TGCGCCAGCAGCTTGGGACCCGGGGTAGGCACCGGGGAGCTGTTTTTT	CASSLGPGVGTGELFF
.	TRBV18	.	TRBJ1-1	TGTGCCAGCTCAATAGGGGAGAACACTGAAGCTTTCTTT	CASSIGENTEAFF
.	TRBV9	.	TRBJ2-2	TGTGCCAGCAGCGTAGCAGCGGCCGTGAACACCGGGGAGCTGTTTTTT	CASSVAAAVNTGELFF
.	TRBV19	.	TRBJ2-3	TGTGCCAGTAAGCAACAGTCTAGCACAGATACGCAGTATTTT	CASKQQSSTDTQYF
.	TRBV5-1	.	TRBJ2-3	TGCGCCAGCAGCTCGGAGGGAAGGGGTCGCACAGATACGCAGTATTTT	CASSSEGRGRTDTQYF
few	TRBV7-2	.	TRBJ1-5	TGTGCCAGCAGCCGTGACAGGAATCAGCCCCAGCATTTT	CASSRDRNQPQHF
.	TRBV27	TRBD1	TRBJ1-2	TGTGCCAGCAGCCTTGACAGGGGGGAGGGCTACACCTTC	CASSLDRGEGYTF
.	TRBV11-2	TRBD1	TRBJ1-2	TGTGCCAGCAGCACAGGGGTTTTGGATGGCTACACCTTC	CASSTGVLDGYTF
.	TRBV10-3	.	TRBJ1-5	TGTGCCATCAGGGACATACCCGATCAGCCCCAGCATTTT	CAIRDIPDQPQHF
.	TRBV3-1/TRBV3-2	.	TRBJ2-7	TGTGCCAGCAGCCAAGATCTGGAGGAGAGCTCCTACGAGCAGTACTTC	CASSQDLEESSYEQYF
.	TRBV3-1/TRBV3-2	.	TRBJ1-1	TGTGCCAGCAGCCAAGTCGGGGGGGAGGTTGAAGCTTTCTTT	CASSQVGGEVEAFF
.	TRBV5-1	TRBD1	TRBJ1-1	TGCGCCAGCAGCAATCCGGGACAGGGGGCAAACACTGAAGCTTTCTTT	CASSNPGQGANTEAFF
.	TRBV6-5	TRBD1	TRBJ1-2	TGTGCCAGCAGGGCCTCAGGGGGCGCCCACTATGGCTACACCTTC	CASRASGGAHYGYTF